A selection of T cell receptor beta chains follows, all from one sample in a study of blood T cell repertoires in COVID-19. Profiled with immunoSEQ multiplex PCR; TCRdb holds only in-frame clones, not every one. This sample has 300,000 or so clones; over 85% occur once, and the top ten carry 2.5% to 3%. Material: PBMCs or T cells enriched from blood (not recorded which). These receptors all come from a woman between 45 and 60 years old who had been exposed to COVID-19. Both conserved end residues are part of each CDR3. A D gene is named only where the DNA matches it firmly. Where a row states a size, it is once, few, many or the class of an expanded clone; other rows omit it.

DNA: TGTGCCAGCAGCCCCCTGGGGACAGACTTCCCAGATACGCAGTATTTT; CDR3: CASSPLGTDFPDTQYF; V: TRBV2; size: .; J: TRBJ2-3; D: TRBD1
DNA: TGTGCCAGCTCAGGAACCGGGACTCCAAGTCAGTATTTT; CDR3: CASSGTGTPSQYF; V: TRBV18; size: .; J: TRBJ2-3; D: .
DNA: TGTGCCAGCAGCCAGAACACGGGGGGCGCCGGGGCCAACGTCCTGACTTTC; CDR3: CASSQNTGGAGANVLTF; V: TRBV3-1/TRBV3-2; size: .; J: TRBJ2-6; D: .
DNA: TGCGCCAGCAGCTTACTCAACCCTCGGGACAGGGGAACAGATACGCAGTATTTT; CDR3: CASSLLNPRDRGTDTQYF; V: TRBV5-1; size: .; J: TRBJ2-3; D: TRBD1
DNA: TGCAGTGCTAGCCGGGATACAGCTTTCTTT; CDR3: CSASRDTAFF; V: TRBV20-1; size: few; J: TRBJ1-1; D: .
DNA: TGCGCCAGCAGCTTGCTTTTAGGACTATCTACCTACGAGCAGTACTTC; CDR3: CASSLLLGLSTYEQYF; V: TRBV5-1; size: .; J: TRBJ2-7; D: .
DNA: TGCGCCAGCAGCCAAGAGGGAGGGGTTTCTAATGAAAAACTGTTTTTT; CDR3: CASSQEGGVSNEKLFF; V: TRBV4-1; size: .; J: TRBJ1-4; D: .
DNA: TGTGCCATCAGTGAGTCGATGACAGTTACAAACCTCCCTGAAGCTTTCTTT; CDR3: CAISESMTVTNLPEAFF; V: TRBV10-3; size: .; J: TRBJ1-1; D: .
DNA: TGTGCCAGCAGCCGACAGGGCATGAACACTGAAGCTTTCTTT; CDR3: CASSRQGMNTEAFF; V: TRBV3-1/TRBV3-2; size: .; J: TRBJ1-1; D: TRBD1
DNA: TGTGCCTGGAGTCCAGGGAACCGAGAGACCCAGTACTTC; CDR3: CAWSPGNRETQYF; V: TRBV30; size: .; J: TRBJ2-5; D: .
DNA: TGTGCCAGCAGCCCCAGGGGCGAAGAGACCCAGTACTTC; CDR3: CASSPRGEETQYF; V: TRBV2; size: .; J: TRBJ2-5; D: .
DNA: TGTGCCAGCAGTGAAGCGACTTCCCCTGCTAGCACCTACGAGCAGTACTTC; CDR3: CASSEATSPASTYEQYF; V: TRBV6-1; size: .; J: TRBJ2-7; D: .
DNA: TGTGCCAGCAGCTTAGATCAGTTAGGGGCAGATACGCAGTATTTT; CDR3: CASSLDQLGADTQYF; V: TRBV11-2; size: .; J: TRBJ2-3; D: .
DNA: TGTGCCATCAGAGATAGCGGGGGGGCGAGCTACGAGCAGTACTTC; CDR3: CAIRDSGGASYEQYF; V: TRBV10-3; size: .; J: TRBJ2-7; D: TRBD2
DNA: TGCGCCAGCAGCCAAGGAACAGGGAACACCGGGGAGCTGTTTTTT; CDR3: CASSQGTGNTGELFF; V: TRBV4-1; size: .; J: TRBJ2-2; D: .
DNA: TGTGCCAGCAGCCCTAGCGGGGGGTACACAGATACGCAGTATTTT; CDR3: CASSPSGGYTDTQYF; V: TRBV7-8; size: .; J: TRBJ2-3; D: TRBD2
DNA: TGTGCCAGCAGCTCCCCTGCTGGGGCCAACGTCCTGACTTTC; CDR3: CASSSPAGANVLTF; V: TRBV7-2; size: .; J: TRBJ2-6; D: .
DNA: TGTGCCAGCAGCGACAGGGTTAATAATTCACCCCTCCACTTT; CDR3: CASSDRVNNSPLHF; V: TRBV3-1/TRBV3-2; size: .; J: TRBJ1-6; D: TRBD1
DNA: TGTGCCACCTACCGGGACAGTCCCTATGGCTACACCTTC; CDR3: CATYRDSPYGYTF; V: TRBV6-5; size: .; J: TRBJ1-2; D: TRBD1
DNA: TGTGCCAGCAGCCAGCCCGGACTAGCGGGGGGCTACGAGCAGTACTTC; CDR3: CASSQPGLAGGYEQYF; V: TRBV3-1/TRBV3-2; size: few; J: TRBJ2-7; D: TRBD2
DNA: TGTGCCAGCAGCTTAGATTTCAGGGGCCAGATGGTGGGCTACACCTTC; CDR3: CASSLDFRGQMVGYTF; V: TRBV7-9; size: .; J: TRBJ1-2; D: .
DNA: TGTGCCAGCAGTCGACCCACAGGTTTCTCGGGAGAGACCCAGTACTTC; CDR3: CASSRPTGFSGETQYF; V: TRBV6-2/TRBV6-3; size: .; J: TRBJ2-5; D: .
DNA: TGCGCCAGCACTGCGGGGGGGAGCTCCTACGAGCAGTACTTC; CDR3: CASTAGGSSYEQYF; V: TRBV5-1; size: .; J: TRBJ2-7; D: TRBD2
DNA: TGTGCCTGGAGTTGGCCTAGCGGGGGCCAAAACATTCAGTACTTC; CDR3: CAWSWPSGGQNIQYF; V: TRBV30; size: once; J: TRBJ2-4; D: TRBD2
DNA: TGTGCCAGCAGCCCGGACAGGGTGGGGGGCTACACCTTC; CDR3: CASSPDRVGGYTF; V: TRBV7-2; size: .; J: TRBJ1-2; D: TRBD1
DNA: TGTGCCTGGAGTCCCTCGGTAGGGGATGACTTGGCTTACCTAAGTGAAAAACTGTTTTTT; CDR3: CAWSPSVGDDLAYLSEKLFF; V: TRBV30; size: .; J: TRBJ1-4; D: .
DNA: TGCGCCAGCAGTCGGTTGTCAGGGGGCAGTCAGCCCCAGCATTTT; CDR3: CASSRLSGGSQPQHF; V: TRBV23-1; size: .; J: TRBJ1-5; D: TRBD1
DNA: TGTGCCAGCCAAACCCCCCGGGGACGGGACAGGGTACCCTCTGGGGCCAACGTCCTGACTTTC; CDR3: CASQTPRGRDRVPSGANVLTF; V: TRBV28; size: .; J: TRBJ2-6; D: TRBD1
DNA: TGTGCCAGCACCCGGACTAGCGGCTACCAAGAGACCCAGTACTTC; CDR3: CASTRTSGYQETQYF; V: TRBV6-5; size: .; J: TRBJ2-5; D: TRBD2
DNA: TGTGCCAGTACTAAGACAGGGGGCGGTGGCTACACCTTC; CDR3: CASTKTGGGGYTF; V: TRBV19; size: .; J: TRBJ1-2; D: TRBD1
DNA: TGTGCCAGCAGCCCGGGATCCCGCTTCGAGCAGTACTTC; CDR3: CASSPGSRFEQYF; V: TRBV28; size: .; J: TRBJ2-7; D: .
DNA: TGCGCCAGCAGCCAAGGAGTCGCTAATGAAAAACTGTTTTTT; CDR3: CASSQGVANEKLFF; V: TRBV4-1; size: .; J: TRBJ1-4; D: .
DNA: TGCGCCAGCAGCCAGACAGGGGTGGTGAACACTGAAGCTTTCTTT; CDR3: CASSQTGVVNTEAFF; V: TRBV5-1; size: .; J: TRBJ1-1; D: TRBD1
DNA: TGTGCCAGCACCACAGGGGAAGGGACGCAGTATTTT; CDR3: CASTTGEGTQYF; V: TRBV12-3/TRBV12-4; size: .; J: TRBJ2-3; D: TRBD1
DNA: TGTGCCAGCAGTGAGCACGGGACAGCCTCTGGAAACACCATATATTTT; CDR3: CASSEHGTASGNTIYF; V: TRBV6-1; size: .; J: TRBJ1-3; D: TRBD1
DNA: TGTGCCAGCAGTGACCCCCCCCCAGCGGGGGGACCAGAGACCCAGTACTTC; CDR3: CASSDPPPAGGPETQYF; V: TRBV6-4; size: .; J: TRBJ2-5; D: TRBD2
DNA: TGTGCCAGTAGTATCTTACAGCCCAATCAGCCCCAGCATTTT; CDR3: CASSILQPNQPQHF; V: TRBV19; size: .; J: TRBJ1-5; D: .
DNA: TGTGCCAGCAGCCAAGGGGGGGGTGTAAGCAATCAGCCCCAGCATTTT; CDR3: CASSQGGGVSNQPQHF; V: TRBV3-1/TRBV3-2; size: .; J: TRBJ1-5; D: .
DNA: TGCGCCAGCAGCTTGGGAGGGGGTGGCAAAAACATTCAGTACTTC; CDR3: CASSLGGGGKNIQYF; V: TRBV5-1; size: .; J: TRBJ2-4; D: .
DNA: TGTGCCAGCAGCCCAATAGCGGGGAGCCCCAAAAACATTCAGTACTTC; CDR3: CASSPIAGSPKNIQYF; V: TRBV13; size: .; J: TRBJ2-4; D: TRBD2
DNA: TGTGCCAGCAGTGAACCGAGGACACTATGGGCCTCTGAGCAGTTCTTC; CDR3: CASSEPRTLWASEQFF; V: TRBV2; size: .; J: TRBJ2-1; D: .
DNA: TGTGCCAGCATCCGGGAAAGGCTCTACTTGGGAAACTATGGCTACACCTTC; CDR3: CASIRERLYLGNYGYTF; V: TRBV5-8; size: .; J: TRBJ1-2; D: .
DNA: TGTGCCAGCAGCTTAAGCCCAGCGGGGGTACAAGAGACCCAGTACTTC; CDR3: CASSLSPAGVQETQYF; V: TRBV11-2; size: .; J: TRBJ2-5; D: TRBD2
DNA: TGTGCCACCAGCGATCAGGGGGCGAGAGGAGAGACCCAGTACTTC; CDR3: CATSDQGARGETQYF; V: TRBV24-1; size: .; J: TRBJ2-5; D: TRBD1